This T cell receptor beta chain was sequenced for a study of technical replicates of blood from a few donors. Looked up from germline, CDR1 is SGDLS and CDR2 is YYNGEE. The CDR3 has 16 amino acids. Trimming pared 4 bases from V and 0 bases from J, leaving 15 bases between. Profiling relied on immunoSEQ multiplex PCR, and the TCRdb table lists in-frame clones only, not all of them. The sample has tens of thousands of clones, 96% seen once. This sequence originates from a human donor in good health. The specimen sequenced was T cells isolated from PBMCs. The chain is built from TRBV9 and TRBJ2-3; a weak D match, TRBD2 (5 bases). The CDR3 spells CASSPRSAASTDTQYF. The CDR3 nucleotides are TGTGCCAGCAGCCCACGTTCAGCGGCTAGCACAGATACGCAGTATTTT.